This T cell receptor beta chain came from a study of cytomegalovirus exposure and HLA in healthy donors. This clone was observed a few times. Its antigen is currently unknown. After removal of 1 base from V and 7 bases from J, the junction contained 6 bases not matched to a gene. This CDR3 has 14 residues. Germline V lookup: CDR1 LNHNV, CDR2 YYDKDF (reference sequence). 13 Jbeta primers and 60 Vbeta primers were used for the PCR. Clones were sequenced by immunoSEQ multiplex PCR, and TCRdb holds only the in-frame ones, with some missing. The sample lists some 78,000 clones; over 70% were seen once. Study-wide points: Productive status was seen about 90% or about 30% of the time for most TCR beta V segments in an earlier analysis.

The chain uses TRBV15 and TRBJ1-2, with TRBD1 matching 7 bases. What was sequenced was PBMCs. This TCR derives from a woman between 45 and 65 years old in good health and CMV-seropositive. The CDR3 coding sequence is TGTGCCACCAGCAGAGGGAAAGGGGGCATTGGCTACACCTTC. It yields the protein CATSRGKGGIGYTF.